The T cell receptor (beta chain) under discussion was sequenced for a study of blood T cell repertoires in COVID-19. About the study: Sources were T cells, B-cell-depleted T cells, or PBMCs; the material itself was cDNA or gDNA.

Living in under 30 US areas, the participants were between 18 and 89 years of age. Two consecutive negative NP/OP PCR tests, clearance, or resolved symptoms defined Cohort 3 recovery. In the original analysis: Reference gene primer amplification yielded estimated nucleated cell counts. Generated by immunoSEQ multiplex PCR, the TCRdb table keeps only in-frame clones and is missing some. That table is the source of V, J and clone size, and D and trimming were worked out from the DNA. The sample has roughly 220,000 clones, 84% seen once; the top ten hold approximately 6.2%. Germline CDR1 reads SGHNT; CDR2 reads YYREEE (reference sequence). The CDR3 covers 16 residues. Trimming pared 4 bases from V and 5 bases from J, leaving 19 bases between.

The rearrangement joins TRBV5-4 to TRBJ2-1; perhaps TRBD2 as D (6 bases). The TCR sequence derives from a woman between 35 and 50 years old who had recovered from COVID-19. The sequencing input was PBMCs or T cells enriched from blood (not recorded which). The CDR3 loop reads CASSPTSGQNDNEQFF. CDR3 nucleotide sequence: TGTGCCAGCAGCCCTACAAGCGGGCAAAACGACAATGAGCAGTTCTTC.